This T cell receptor beta chain was recorded in a study of Graves' ophthalmopathy and Graves' hyperthyroidism. Turning to the study itself: Peripheral blood collection took place at initial diagnosis, before any treatment. Findings of the study overall: Most clonotypes expanded in thyroid above 0.001 frequency were present in blood too. In predicting ophthalmopathy progression, the model reached around 65% sensitivity and 72.22% specificity.

The table lists this clonotype with many counts. The antigen is not known. In this cohort, patients with other autoimmune diseases, uncontrolled infections, pregnancy or lactation were excluded. V gave up 3 bases and J gave up 5 bases; unmatched junction bases: 13. Germline CDR1 reads SGHTA; CDR2 reads FQGNSA. This CDR3 comprises 18 residues. Amplification of the TCR beta CDR3 regions used RNA transcripts (as template). HTBI primers were employed in first-round RT-PCR, then a second-round multiplex PCR followed. MiXCR, applied by TCRdb to the multiplex PCR reads, yields one record per CDR3 protein. The table lists some 360,000 distinct CDR3 sequences, 17% of them singletons.

The gene calls are TRBV7-2 and TRBJ2-5; 12 positions agree with TRBD2. The TCR originated in an adult woman with stable Graves' hyperthyroidism. The specimen sequenced was peripheral blood. The CDR3 spells CASSFRAGLAGGPETQYF. In DNA, the CDR3 is TGTGCCAGCAGCTTTCGTGCGGGCCTAGCGGGAGGGCCGGAGACCCAGTACTTC.